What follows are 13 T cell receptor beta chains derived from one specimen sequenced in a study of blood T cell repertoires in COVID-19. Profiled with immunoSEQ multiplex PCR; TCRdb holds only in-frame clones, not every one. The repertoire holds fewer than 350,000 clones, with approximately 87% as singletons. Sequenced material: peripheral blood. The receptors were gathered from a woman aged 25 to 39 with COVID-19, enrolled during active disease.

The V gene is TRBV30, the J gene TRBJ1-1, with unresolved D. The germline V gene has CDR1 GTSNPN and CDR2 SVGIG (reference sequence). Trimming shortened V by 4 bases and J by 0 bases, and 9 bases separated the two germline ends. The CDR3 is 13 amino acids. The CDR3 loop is CAWNRRVNTEAFF. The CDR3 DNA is TGTGCCTGGAATCGGCGGGTGAACACTGAAGCTTTCTTT.

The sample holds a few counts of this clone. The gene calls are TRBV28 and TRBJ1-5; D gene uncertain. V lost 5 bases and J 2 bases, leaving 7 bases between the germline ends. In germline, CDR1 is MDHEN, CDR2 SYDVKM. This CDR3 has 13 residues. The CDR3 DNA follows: TGTGCCAGCAGTGACATTGGCAATCAGCCCCAGCATTTT. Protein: CASSDIGNQPQHF. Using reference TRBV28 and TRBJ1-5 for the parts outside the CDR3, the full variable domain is DVKVTQSSRYLVKRTGEKVFLECVQDMDHENMFWYRQDPGLGLRLIYFSYDVKMKEKGDIPEGYSVSREKKERFSLILESASTNQTSMYLCASSDIGNQPQHFGDGTRLSIL.

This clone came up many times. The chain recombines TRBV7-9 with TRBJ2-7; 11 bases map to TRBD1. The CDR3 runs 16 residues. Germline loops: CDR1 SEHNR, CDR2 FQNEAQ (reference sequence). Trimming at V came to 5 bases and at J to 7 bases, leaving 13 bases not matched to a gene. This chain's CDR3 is CASSPGGGTGGGEQYF. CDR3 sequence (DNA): TGTGCCAGCAGCCCCGGAGGCGGGACAGGGGGTGGGGAGCAGTACTTC.

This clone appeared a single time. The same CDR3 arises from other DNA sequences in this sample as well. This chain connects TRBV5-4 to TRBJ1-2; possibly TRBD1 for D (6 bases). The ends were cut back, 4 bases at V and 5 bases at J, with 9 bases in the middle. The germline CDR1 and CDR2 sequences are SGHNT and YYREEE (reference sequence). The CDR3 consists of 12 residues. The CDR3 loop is CASSQDSYGYTF. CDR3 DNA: TGTGCCAGCAGCCAGGACAGTTATGGCTACACCTTC.

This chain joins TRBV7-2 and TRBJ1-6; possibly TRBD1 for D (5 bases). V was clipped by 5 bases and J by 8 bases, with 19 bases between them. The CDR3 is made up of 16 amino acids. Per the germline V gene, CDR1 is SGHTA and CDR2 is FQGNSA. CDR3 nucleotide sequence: TGTGCCAGCAGCCCTTCGAACAGGTTCGCGGATTCACCCCTCCACTTT. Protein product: CASSPSNRFADSPLHF.

Here the CDR3 DNA reads TGTGCCAGCAGCCCTGGGACAGGGGGTCCCAACTATGGCTACACCTTC. Its translation: CASSPGTGGPNYGYTF. The gene calls are TRBV21-1 and TRBJ1-2; the table's D call, TRBD1, has no DNA check behind it. TRBV21-1 is a listed pseudogene. The CDR3 extends over 16 amino acids.

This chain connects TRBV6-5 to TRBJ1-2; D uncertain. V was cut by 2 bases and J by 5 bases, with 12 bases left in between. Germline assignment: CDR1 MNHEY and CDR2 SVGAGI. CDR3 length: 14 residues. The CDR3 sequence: CASSYGPSAYGYTF. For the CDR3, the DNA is TGTGCCAGCAGTTACGGGCCGTCAGCTTATGGCTACACCTTC.

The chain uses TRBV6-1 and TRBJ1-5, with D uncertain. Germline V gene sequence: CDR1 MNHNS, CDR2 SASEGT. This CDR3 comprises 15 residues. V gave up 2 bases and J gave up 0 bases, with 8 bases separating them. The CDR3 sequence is CASSEFGGSNQPQHF. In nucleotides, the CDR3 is TGTGCCAGCAGTGAATTCGGCGGTAGCAATCAGCCCCAGCATTTT.

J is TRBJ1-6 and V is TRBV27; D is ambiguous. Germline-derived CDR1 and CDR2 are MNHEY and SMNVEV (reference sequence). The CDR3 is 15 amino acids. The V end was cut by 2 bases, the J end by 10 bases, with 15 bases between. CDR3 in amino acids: CASSLGSGLGSPLHF. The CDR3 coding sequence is TGTGCCAGCAGTTTAGGGTCCGGACTAGGATCACCCCTCCACTTT.

The CDR3 DNA reads as TGTGCCAGCAGTTCAAGGACAGCTGATGGCTACACCTTC. This encodes CASSSRTADGYTF. The chain joins TRBV6-5 to TRBJ1-2; D might be TRBD1 (6 bases). Per germline, CDR1 MNHEY and CDR2 SVGAGI. CDR3 size: 13 residues. V lost 4 bases to trimming and J lost 6 bases, with 12 bases between them.

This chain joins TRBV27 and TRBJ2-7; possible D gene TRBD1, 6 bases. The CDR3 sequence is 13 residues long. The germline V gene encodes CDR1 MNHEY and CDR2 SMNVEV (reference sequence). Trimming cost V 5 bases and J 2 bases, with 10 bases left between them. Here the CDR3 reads CASSRDTTYEQYF. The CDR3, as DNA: TGTGCCAGCAGTAGGGACACCACCTACGAGCAGTACTTC.

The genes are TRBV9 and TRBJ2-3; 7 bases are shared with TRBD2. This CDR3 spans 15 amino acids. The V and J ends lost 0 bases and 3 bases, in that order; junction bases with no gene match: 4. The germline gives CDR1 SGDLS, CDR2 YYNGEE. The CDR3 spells CASSVGGLGTDTQYF. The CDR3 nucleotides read TGTGCCAGCAGCGTAGGTGGACTAGGAACAGATACGCAGTATTTT.

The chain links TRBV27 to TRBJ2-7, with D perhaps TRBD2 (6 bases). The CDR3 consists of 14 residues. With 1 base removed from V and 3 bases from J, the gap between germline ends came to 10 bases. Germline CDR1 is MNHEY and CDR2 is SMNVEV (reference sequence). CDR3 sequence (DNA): TGTGCCAGCAGTTTATTGCGGGGCGGCTACGAGCAGTACTTC. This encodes CASSLLRGGYEQYF.